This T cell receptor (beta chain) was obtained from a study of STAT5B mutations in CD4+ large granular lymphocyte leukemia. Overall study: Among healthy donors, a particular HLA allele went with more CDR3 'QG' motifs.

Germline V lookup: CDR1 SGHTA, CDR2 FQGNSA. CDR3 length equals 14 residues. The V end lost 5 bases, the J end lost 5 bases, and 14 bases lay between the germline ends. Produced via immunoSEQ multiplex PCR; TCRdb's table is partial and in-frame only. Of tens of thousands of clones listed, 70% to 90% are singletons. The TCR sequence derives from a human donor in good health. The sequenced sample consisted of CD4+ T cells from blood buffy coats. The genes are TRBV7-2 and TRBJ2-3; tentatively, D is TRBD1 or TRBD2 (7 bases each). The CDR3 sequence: CASSDQGGVDTQYF. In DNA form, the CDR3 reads TGTGCCAGCAGCGACCAGGGGGGGGTAGATACGCAGTATTTT. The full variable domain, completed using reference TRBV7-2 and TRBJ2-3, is GAGVSQSPSNKVTEKGKDVELRCDPISGHTALYWYRQSLGQGLEFLIYFQGNSAPDKSGLPSDRFSAERTGGSVSTLTIQRTQQEDSAVYLCASSDQGGVDTQYFGPGTRLTVL.